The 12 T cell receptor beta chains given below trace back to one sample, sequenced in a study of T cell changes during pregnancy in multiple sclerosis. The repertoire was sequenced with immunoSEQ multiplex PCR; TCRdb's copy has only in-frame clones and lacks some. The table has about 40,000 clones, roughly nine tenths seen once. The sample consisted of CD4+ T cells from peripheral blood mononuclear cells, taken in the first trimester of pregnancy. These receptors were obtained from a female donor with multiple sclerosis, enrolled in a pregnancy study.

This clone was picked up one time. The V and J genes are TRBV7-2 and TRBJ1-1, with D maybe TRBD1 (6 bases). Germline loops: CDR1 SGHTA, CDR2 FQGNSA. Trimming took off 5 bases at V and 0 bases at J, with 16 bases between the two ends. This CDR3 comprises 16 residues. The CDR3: CASSPHGGAVNTEAFF. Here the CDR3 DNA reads TGTGCCAGCAGCCCCCATGGGGGGGCGGTGAACACTGAAGCTTTCTTT. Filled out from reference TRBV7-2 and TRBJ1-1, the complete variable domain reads GAGVSQSPSNKVTEKGKDVELRCDPISGHTALYWYRQSLGQGLEFLIYFQGNSAPDKSGLPSDRFSAERTGGSVSTLTIQRTQQEDSAVYLCASSPHGGAVNTEAFFGQGTRLTVV.

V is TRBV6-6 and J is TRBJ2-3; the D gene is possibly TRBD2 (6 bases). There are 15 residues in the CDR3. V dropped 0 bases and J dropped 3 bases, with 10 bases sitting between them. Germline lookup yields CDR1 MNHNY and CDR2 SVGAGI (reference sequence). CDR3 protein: CASSYSGGVTDTQYF. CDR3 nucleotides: TGTGCCAGCAGTTACTCTGGAGGGGTAACAGATACGCAGTATTTT.

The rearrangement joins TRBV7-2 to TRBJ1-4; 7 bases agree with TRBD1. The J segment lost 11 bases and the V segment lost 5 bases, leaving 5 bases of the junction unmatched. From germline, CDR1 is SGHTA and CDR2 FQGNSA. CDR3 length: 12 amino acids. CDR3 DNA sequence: TGTGCCAGCAGCCTCTCGGGACAGAAACTGTTTTTT. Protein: CASSLSGQKLFF.

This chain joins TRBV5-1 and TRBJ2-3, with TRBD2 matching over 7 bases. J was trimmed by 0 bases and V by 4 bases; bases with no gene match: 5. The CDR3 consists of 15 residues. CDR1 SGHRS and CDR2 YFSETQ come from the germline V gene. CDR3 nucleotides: TGCGCCAGCAGCCGGGAGGCGGTAAGCACAGATACGCAGTATTTT. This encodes CASSREAVSTDTQYF.

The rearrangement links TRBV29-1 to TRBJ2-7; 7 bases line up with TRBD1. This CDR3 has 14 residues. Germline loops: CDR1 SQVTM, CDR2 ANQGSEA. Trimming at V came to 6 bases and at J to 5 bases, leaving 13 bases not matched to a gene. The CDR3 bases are TGCAGCGTCCTGGAGACAGGGAAATCCAACGAGCAGTACTTC. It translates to CSVLETGKSNEQYF.

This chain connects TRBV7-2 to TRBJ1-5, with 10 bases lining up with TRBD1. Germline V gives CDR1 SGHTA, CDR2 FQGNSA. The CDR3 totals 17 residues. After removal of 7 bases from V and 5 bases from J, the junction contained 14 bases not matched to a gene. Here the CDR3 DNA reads TGTGCCAGCACCAACCGGGACAGGGGCTTTAGGTATCAGCCCCAGCATTTT. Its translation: CASTNRDRGFRYQPQHF.

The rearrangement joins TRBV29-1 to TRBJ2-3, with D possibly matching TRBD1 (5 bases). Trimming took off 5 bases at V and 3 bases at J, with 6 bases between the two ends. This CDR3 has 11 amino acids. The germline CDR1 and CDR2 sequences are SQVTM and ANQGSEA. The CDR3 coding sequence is TGCAGCGTTCAGGGAACAGATACGCAGTATTTT. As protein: CSVQGTDTQYF.

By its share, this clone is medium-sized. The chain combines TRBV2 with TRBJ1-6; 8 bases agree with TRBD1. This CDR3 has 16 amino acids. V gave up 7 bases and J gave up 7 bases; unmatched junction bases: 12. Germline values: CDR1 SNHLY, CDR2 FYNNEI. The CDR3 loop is CASKPGGSGRNSPLHF. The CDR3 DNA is TGTGCCAGCAAGCCAGGGGGCTCAGGACGAAATTCACCCCTCCACTTT.

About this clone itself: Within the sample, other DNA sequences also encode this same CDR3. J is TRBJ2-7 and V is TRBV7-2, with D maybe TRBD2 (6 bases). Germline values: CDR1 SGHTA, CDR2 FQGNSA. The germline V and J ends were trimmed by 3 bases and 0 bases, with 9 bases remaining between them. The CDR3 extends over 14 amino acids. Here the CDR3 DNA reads TGTGCCAGCAGCTTCCGGGACTCCTCCTACGAGCAGTACTTC. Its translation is CASSFRDSSYEQYF.

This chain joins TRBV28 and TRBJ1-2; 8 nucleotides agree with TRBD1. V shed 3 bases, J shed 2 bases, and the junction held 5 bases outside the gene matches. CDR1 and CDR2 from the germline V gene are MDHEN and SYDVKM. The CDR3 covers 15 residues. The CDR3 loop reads CASSFTDRANYGYTF. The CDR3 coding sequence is TGTGCCAGCAGTTTCACGGACAGGGCCAACTATGGCTACACCTTC.

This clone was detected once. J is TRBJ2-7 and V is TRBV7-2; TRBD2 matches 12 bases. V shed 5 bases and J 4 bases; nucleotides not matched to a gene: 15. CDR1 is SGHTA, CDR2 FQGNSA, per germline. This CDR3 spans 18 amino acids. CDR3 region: CASSHIRTSGVGGYEQYF. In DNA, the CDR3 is TGTGCCAGCAGCCACATAAGGACTAGCGGGGTGGGGGGGTACGAGCAGTACTTC.

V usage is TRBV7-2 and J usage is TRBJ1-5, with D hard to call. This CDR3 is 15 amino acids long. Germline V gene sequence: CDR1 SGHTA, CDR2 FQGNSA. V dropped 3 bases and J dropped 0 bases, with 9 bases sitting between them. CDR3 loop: CASSFAAHSNQPQHF. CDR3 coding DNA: TGTGCCAGCAGCTTTGCAGCGCATAGCAATCAGCCCCAGCATTTT.